This entry is about one TCR beta chain. The antigen is not known. A read error may produce the germline difference seen at one junction end. Germline-derived CDR1 and CDR2 are MNHNS and SASEGT. The CDR3 spans 15 residues. Some clones are missing from TCRdb's copy, which holds only in-frame ones; the method was immunoSEQ multiplex PCR. The profile covers 200,000 or so clones, with about 86% appearing a single time and around 3% taken by the ten largest. The data were taken from a study of cytomegalovirus exposure and HLA in healthy donors. Study-level background: A subsequent analysis reported that the 95 to 150 validation repertoires were produced on the same platform that had also been used for the roughly 700 first-cohort repertoires.

Whole-study results and caveats: Rare sequences made up most TCRs, while some public TCRs were found in many donors. There were 150 to 200 TCR beta chains listed as cytomegalovirus-associated.

The TCR was taken from a woman aged 18-29 years in good health and CMV-seronegative. This rearrangement joins TRBV6-1 to TRBJ2-7; TRBD2 might be the D (6 bases). The sample consisted of PBMCs. Written as DNA, the CDR3 is TGTGCCAGCAGGGAAGCGGGCCACTCTTCCTACGAGCAGTACTTC. Its translation is CASREAGHSSYEQYF.